This TCR beta chain was observed in a study of cytomegalovirus exposure and HLA in healthy donors. J gave up 2 bases and V 4 bases, and 8 bases lay outside the gene matches. Germline V gives CDR1 SGHRS, CDR2 YFSETQ. The CDR3 is 17 amino acids. Clones were read by immunoSEQ multiplex PCR, and TCRdb kept only the in-frame ones, dropping some. This table holds around 260,000 clones, roughly 91% found once. The sequence was obtained from a woman in her 30s in good health and CMV-seronegative. The chain uses TRBV5-1 and TRBJ2-2, with 10 bases identical to TRBD2. Sequencing was carried out using PBMCs. DNA of the CDR3: TGCGCCAGCAGCCCCCCGACTAGCGGGCTAAACACCGGGGAGCTGTTTTTT. This sequence encodes CASSPPTSGLNTGELFF.